This T cell receptor (beta chain) came from a study of post-analysis software for immune sequencing data. Findings and caveats of the study: Elevated frequency relative to controls characterized roughly five TRBV segments in patients, TRBV5-6, TRBV5-1 and TRBV20-1 among them.

Germline CDR1 reads SGHAT; CDR2 reads FQNNGV. The CDR3 is made up of 16 amino acids. Between the trimmed V and J ends, which lost 5 bases and 0 bases, there was a span of 16 bases. Unique molecular identifiers tagged the TCR beta cDNA libraries. TCRdb fed the PCR reads into MiXCR, producing one record per CDR3 protein. This table holds roughly 650,000 distinct CDR3 sequences, more than 50% found once. This clonotype appeared a few times. Its antigen is unidentified. The specimen was blood. The TCR sequence derives from a girl aged 2-10 years with multiple sclerosis. This chain uses TRBV11-2 with TRBJ2-5; tentatively, D is TRBD1 or TRBD2 (5 bases each). DNA of the CDR3: TGTGCCAGCAGCGAGGACTGGGACGGTAACCAAGAGACCCAGTACTTC. It translates to CASSEDWDGNQETQYF.